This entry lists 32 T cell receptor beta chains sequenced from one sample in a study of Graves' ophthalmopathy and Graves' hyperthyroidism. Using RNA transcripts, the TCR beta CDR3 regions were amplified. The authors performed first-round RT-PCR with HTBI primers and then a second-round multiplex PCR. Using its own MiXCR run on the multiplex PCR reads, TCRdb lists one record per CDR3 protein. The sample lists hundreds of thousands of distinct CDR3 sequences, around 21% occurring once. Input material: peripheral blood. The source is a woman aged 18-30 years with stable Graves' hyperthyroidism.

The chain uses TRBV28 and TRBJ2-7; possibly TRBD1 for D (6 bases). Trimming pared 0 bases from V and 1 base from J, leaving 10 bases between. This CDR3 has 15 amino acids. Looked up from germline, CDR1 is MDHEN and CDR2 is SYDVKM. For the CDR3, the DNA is TGTGCCAGCAGTTTATGGGGCCAGGGGTCCTACGAGCAGTACTTC. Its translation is CASSLWGQGSYEQYF.

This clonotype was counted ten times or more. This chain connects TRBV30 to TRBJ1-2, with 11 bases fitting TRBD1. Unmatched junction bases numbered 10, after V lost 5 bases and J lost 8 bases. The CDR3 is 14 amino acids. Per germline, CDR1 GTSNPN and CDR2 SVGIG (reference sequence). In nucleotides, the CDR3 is TGTGCCTGGGGTTTAGGACAGGGGGCGCGAGGCTACACCTTC. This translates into CAWGLGQGARGYTF.

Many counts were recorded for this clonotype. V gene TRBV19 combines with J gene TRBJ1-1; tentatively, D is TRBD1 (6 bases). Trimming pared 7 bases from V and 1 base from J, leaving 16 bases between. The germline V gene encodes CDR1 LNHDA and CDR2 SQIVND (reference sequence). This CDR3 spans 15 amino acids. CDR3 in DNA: TGTGCCAGTAATACTCGGGACAACCCGAACACTGAAGCTTTCTTT. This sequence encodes CASNTRDNPNTEAFF.

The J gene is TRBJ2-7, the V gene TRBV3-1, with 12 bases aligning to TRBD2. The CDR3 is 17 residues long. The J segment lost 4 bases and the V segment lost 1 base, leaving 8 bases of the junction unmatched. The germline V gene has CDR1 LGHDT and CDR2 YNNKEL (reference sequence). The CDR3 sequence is CASSQGLAGVVVYEQYF. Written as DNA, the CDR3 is TGTGCCAGCAGCCAAGGACTAGCGGGAGTTGTCGTTTACGAGCAGTACTTC.

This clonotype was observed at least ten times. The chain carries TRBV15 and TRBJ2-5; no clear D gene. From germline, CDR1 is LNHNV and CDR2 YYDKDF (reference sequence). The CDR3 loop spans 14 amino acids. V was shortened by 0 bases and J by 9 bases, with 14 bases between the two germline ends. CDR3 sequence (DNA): TGTGCCACCAGCAGAGATTATGGCGGCCGGGCCCAGTACTTC. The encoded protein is CATSRDYGGRAQYF.

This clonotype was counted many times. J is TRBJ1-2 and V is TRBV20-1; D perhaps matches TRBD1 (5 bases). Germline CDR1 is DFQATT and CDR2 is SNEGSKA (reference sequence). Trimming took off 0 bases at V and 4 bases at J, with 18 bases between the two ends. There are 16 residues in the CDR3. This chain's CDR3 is CSARDALLGTLYGYTF. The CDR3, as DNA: TGCAGTGCTAGAGATGCCTTATTAGGGACCCTCTATGGCTACACCTTC.

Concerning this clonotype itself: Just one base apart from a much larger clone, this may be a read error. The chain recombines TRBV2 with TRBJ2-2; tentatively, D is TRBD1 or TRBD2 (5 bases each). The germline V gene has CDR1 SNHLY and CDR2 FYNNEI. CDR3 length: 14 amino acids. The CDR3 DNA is TGTGCCAGCAGTGAATCAGGGATCACCGGGGAGCTGTGTTTT. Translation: CASSESGITGELCF.

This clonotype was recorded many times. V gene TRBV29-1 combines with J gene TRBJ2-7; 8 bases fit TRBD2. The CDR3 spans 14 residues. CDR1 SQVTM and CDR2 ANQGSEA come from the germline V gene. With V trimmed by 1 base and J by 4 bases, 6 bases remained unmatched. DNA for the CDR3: TGCAGCGTTGAAGGGGCGGGGGGCATGTACGAGCAGTACTTC. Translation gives CSVEGAGGMYEQYF.

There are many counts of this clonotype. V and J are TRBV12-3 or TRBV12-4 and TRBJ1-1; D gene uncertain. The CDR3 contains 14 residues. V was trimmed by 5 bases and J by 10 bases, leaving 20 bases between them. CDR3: CASSPSGVTERAFF. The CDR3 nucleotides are TGTGCCAGCAGTCCATCAGGAGTAACTGAGAGAGCTTTCTTT.

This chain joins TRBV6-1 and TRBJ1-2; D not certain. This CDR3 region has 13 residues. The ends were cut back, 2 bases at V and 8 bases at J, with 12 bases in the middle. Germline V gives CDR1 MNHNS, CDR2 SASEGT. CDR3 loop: CASSEREDRGYTF. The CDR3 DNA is TGTGCCAGCAGTGAACGCGAAGATCGGGGCTACACCTTC.

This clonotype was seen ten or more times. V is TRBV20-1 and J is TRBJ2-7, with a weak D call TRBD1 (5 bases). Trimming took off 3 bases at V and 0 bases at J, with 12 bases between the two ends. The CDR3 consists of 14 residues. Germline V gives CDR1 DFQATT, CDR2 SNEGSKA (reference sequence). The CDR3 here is CSARSPQVSYEQYF. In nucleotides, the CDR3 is TGCAGTGCTAGGAGCCCACAGGTCTCCTACGAGCAGTACTTC.

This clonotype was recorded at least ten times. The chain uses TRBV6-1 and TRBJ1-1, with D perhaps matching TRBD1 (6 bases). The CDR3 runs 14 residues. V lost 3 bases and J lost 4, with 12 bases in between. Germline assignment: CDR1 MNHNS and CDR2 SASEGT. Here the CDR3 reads CASSDEGGATEAFF. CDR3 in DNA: TGTGCCAGCAGTGATGAAGGGGGGGCCACTGAAGCTTTCTTT.

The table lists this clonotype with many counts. CDR3 protein: CSAAQGVNYGYTF. DNA for the CDR3: TGCAGTGCTGCCCAGGGTGTAAACTATGGCTACACCTTC. The V call is TRBV20-1, the J call TRBJ1-2; D may be TRBD1 (5 bases). V lost 5 bases and J 2 bases, leaving 12 bases between the germline ends. The CDR3 loop spans 13 amino acids. The germline gives CDR1 DFQATT, CDR2 SNEGSKA (reference sequence).

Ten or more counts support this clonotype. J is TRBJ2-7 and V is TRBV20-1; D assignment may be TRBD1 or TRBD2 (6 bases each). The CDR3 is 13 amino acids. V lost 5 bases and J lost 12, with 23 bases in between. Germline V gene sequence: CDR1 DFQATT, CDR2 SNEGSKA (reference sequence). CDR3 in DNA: TGCAGTGCTGGGCTCCAGGGGCCGGGGGCGGTGTACTTC. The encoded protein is CSAGLQGPGAVYF.

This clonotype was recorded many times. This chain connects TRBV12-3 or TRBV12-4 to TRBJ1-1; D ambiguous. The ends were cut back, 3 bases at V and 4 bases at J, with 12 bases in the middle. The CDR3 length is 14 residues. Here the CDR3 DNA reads TGTGCCAGCAGTTTCGGTTCCATGAGCACTGAAGCTTTCTTT. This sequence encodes CASSFGSMSTEAFF.

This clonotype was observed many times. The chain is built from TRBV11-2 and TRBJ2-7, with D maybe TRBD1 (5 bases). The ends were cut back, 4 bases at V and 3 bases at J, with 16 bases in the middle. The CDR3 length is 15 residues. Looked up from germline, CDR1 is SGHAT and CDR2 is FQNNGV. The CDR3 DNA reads TGTGCCAGCAGCTCGAGCAGGGTTACGGGCTACGAGCAGTACTTC. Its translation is CASSSSRVTGYEQYF.

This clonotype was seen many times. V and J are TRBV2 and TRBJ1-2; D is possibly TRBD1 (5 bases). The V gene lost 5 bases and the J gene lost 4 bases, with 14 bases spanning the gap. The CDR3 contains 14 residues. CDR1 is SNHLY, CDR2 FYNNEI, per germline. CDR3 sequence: CASSNQDNGYGYTF. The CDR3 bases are TGTGCCAGCAGTAACCAGGACAATGGCTATGGCTACACCTTC.

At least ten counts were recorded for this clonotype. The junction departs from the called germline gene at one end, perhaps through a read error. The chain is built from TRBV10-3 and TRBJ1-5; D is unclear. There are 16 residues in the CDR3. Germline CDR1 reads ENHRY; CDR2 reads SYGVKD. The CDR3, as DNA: TGTGCCATCAGTGAGTCGAGACACTGGGGAGTTCAGGCCCAGCATTTT. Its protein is CAISESRHWGVQAQHF.

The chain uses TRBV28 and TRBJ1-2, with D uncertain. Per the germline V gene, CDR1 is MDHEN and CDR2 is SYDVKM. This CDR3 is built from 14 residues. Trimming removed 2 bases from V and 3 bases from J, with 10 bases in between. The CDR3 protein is CASSLRYTHYGYTF. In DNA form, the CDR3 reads TGTGCCAGCAGTTTAAGGTACACCCACTATGGCTACACCTTC.

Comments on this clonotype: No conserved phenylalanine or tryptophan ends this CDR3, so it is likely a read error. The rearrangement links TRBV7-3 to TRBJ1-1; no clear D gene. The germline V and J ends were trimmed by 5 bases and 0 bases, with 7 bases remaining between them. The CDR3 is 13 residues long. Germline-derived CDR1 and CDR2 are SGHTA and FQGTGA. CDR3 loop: CASSNGLNTEAFV. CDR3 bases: TGTGCCAGCAGCAACGGGTTGAACACTGAAGCTTTCGTT.

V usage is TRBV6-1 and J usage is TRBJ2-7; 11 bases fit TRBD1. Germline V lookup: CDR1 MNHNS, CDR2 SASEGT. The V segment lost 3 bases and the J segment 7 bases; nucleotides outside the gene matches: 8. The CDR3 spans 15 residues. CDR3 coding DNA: TGTGCCAGCAGTGACCGGGACAGGGGGACGAGGGAGCAGTACTTC. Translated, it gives CASSDRDRGTREQYF.

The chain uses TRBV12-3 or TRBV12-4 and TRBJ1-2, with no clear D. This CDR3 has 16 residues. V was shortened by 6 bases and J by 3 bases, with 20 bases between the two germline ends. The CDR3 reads CASRQSEKVWYYGYTF. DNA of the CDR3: TGTGCCAGCAGACAGAGTGAGAAGGTCTGGTACTATGGCTACACCTTC.

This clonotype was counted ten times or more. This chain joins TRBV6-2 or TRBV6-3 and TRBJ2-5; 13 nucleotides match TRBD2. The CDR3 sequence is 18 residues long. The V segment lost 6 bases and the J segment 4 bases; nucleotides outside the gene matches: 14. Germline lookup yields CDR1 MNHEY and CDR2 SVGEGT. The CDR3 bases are TGTGCCAGCAGCAAACCTACCGGGACTAGCGGGAAACGAGAGACCCAGTACTTC. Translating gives CASSKPTGTSGKRETQYF.

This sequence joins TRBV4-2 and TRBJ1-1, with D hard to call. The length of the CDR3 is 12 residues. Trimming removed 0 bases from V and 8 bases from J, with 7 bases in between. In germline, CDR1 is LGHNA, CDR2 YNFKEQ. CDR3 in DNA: TGTGCCAGCAGCCAAGACGGAGTCGAAGCTTTCTTT. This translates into CASSQDGVEAFF.

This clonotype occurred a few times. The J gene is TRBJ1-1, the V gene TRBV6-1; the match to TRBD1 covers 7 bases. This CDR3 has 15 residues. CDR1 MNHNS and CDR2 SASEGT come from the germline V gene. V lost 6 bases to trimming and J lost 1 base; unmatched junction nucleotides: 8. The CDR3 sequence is CASRESGQRNTEAFF. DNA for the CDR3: TGTGCCAGCAGAGAATCGGGACAGCGGAACACTGAAGCTTTCTTT.

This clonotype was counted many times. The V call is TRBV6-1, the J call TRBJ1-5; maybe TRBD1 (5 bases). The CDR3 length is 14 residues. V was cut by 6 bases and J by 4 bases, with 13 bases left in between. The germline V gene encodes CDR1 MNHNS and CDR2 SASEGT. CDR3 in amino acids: CASSRDSRNQPQHF. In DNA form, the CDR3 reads TGTGCCAGCAGCAGGGACTCCCGAAATCAGCCCCAGCATTTT.

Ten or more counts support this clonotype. The CDR3 sequence: CASSSPDRVLYEQYF. The CDR3 DNA is TGTGCCAGCAGTTCCCCGGACAGGGTGCTCTACGAGCAGTACTTC. The chain has TRBV28 and TRBJ2-7; TRBD1 agrees at 8 bases. Germline V gives CDR1 MDHEN, CDR2 SYDVKM. J was trimmed by 3 bases and V by 4 bases; bases with no gene match: 8. The CDR3 extends over 15 amino acids.

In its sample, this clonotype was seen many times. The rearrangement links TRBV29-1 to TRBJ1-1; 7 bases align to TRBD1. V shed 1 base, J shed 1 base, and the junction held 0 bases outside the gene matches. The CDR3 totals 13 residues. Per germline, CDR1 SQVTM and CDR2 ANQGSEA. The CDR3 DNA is TGCAGCGTTGAAGGGACAGGGAACACTGAAGCTTTCTTT. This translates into CSVEGTGNTEAFF.

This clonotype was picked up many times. The CDR3 is CSATTVNTGELFF. The DNA of the CDR3 is TGCAGTGCAACGACAGTGAACACCGGGGAGCTGTTTTTT. The J gene is TRBJ2-2, the V gene TRBV20-1; D perhaps matches TRBD1 (5 bases). Trimming left V 6 bases short and J 1 base short, with 9 bases between. Germline CDR1 DFQATT, CDR2 SNEGSKA (reference sequence). This CDR3 is 13 amino acids long.

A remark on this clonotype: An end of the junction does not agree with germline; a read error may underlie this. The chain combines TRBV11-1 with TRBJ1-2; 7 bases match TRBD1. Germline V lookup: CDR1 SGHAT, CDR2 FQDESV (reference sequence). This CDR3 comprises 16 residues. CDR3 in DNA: TGTGCCAGTAGCTTGACCGGGACAGCCGTTAACTATGGCTACACCTTC. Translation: CASSLTGTAVNYGYTF.

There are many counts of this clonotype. CDR3 nucleotides: TGTGCCAGCAGTTACCCATCAGGGGGGGCTTTCTTT. Its translation is CASSYPSGGAFF. The chain employs TRBV6-5 and TRBJ1-1, with 7 bases aligning to TRBD1. The CDR3 is 12 residues long. With V trimmed by 2 bases and J by 11 bases, 5 bases remained unmatched. CDR1 is MNHEY and CDR2 is SVGAGI in the germline V gene.

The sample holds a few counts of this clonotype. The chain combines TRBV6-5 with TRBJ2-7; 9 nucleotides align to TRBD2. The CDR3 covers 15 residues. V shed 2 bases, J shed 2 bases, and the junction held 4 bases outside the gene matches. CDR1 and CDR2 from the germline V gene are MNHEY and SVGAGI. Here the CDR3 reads CASSYSSGSAYEQYF. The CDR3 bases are TGTGCCAGCAGTTACAGTAGCGGGAGCGCCTACGAGCAGTACTTC.